The 2 T cell receptor beta chains below were found in one sample sequenced in a study of Graves' ophthalmopathy and Graves' hyperthyroidism. From RNA, the CDR3 regions of TCR beta chains were amplified and sequenced. HTBI primers primed a first-round RT-PCR, and a second-round multiplex PCR followed. TCRdb re-analysed the multiplex PCR reads in MiXCR, keeping a single row per CDR3 protein. The sample lists almost 750,000 distinct CDR3 sequences; roughly 40% were seen once. The sequenced material came from peripheral blood. The receptor source for this set is an adult man with Graves' ophthalmopathy.

This clonotype was seen ten or more times. J is TRBJ2-7 and V is TRBV15, with D maybe TRBD2 (5 bases). The CDR3 consists of 14 residues. With 1 base removed from V and 5 bases from J, the gap between germline ends came to 12 bases. Looked up from germline, CDR1 is LNHNV and CDR2 is YYDKDF (reference sequence). The chain's CDR3 is CATSRVGREHEQYF. The CDR3 DNA is TGTGCCACCAGCAGAGTAGGGAGAGAACACGAGCAGTACTTC.

The chain links TRBV6-5 to TRBJ1-4; D gene ambiguous. V dropped 7 bases and J dropped 3 bases, with 15 bases sitting between them. The CDR3 is 15 residues long. Germline assignment: CDR1 MNHEY and CDR2 SVGAGI. The CDR3 sequence is CASKIKGAANEKLFF. The CDR3 bases are TGTGCCAGCAAGATAAAGGGAGCGGCTAATGAAAAACTGTTTTTT.